These 9 T cell receptor beta chains share one sample of origin, sequenced in a study of blood T cell repertoires in COVID-19. Libraries were prepared by immunoSEQ multiplex PCR; TCRdb keeps only in-frame clonotypes and omits some of them. The table has some 210,000 clones, approximately 84% seen once. Sequences were obtained from peripheral blood. The receptors shown here come from a woman in her 70s with active or convalescent COVID-19.

This clone appeared once. The J gene is TRBJ2-2, the V gene TRBV10-3; 12 bases align to TRBD2. After removal of 7 bases from V and 0 bases from J, the junction contained 6 bases not matched to a gene. The CDR3 runs 17 residues. Germline V CDR1 and CDR2: ENHRY, SYGVKD. The CDR3 DNA sequence: TGTGCCATCAAACCAGGACTAGCGGGGACGAACACCGGGGAGCTGTTTTTT. Its translation: CAIKPGLAGTNTGELFF.

The chain links TRBV6-5 to TRBJ2-2, with TRBD1 identical over 9 bases. With V trimmed by 2 bases and J by 4 bases, 5 bases remained unmatched. The CDR3 length is 16 residues. Germline assignment: CDR1 MNHEY and CDR2 SVGAGI. The DNA for the CDR3 is TGTGCCAGCAGTTACCAACAGGGGGCGGGCACCGGGGAGCTGTTTTTT. Its translation: CASSYQQGAGTGELFF.

V usage is TRBV7-6 and J usage is TRBJ1-5; 8 bases match TRBD1. V trimming: 2 bases; J trimming: 0 bases; junction bases outside the gene matches: 9. CDR3 size: 18 residues. Germline lookup yields CDR1 SGHVS and CDR2 FNYEAQ. CDR3 coding DNA: TGTGCCAGCAGCTTAAGGGCGCAGGGGGCGGATAGCAATCAGCCCCAGCATTTT. Its translation is CASSLRAQGADSNQPQHF.

The gene calls are TRBV28 and TRBJ2-3, with TRBD1 identical over 7 bases. V was clipped by 2 bases and J by 2 bases; unmatched bases: 7. The V gene's germline CDR1 is MDHEN and CDR2 SYDVKM. This CDR3 spans 16 amino acids. The CDR3 DNA reads TGTGCCAGCAGTTTACTGGGGACAGAACACACAGATACGCAGTATTTT. Translated: CASSLLGTEHTDTQYF.

The J gene is TRBJ1-6, the V gene TRBV6-6; the match to TRBD1 covers 9 bases. CDR1 is MNHNY and CDR2 is SVGAGI in the germline V gene (reference sequence). The CDR3 sequence is 15 residues long. After removal of 8 bases from V and 8 bases from J, the junction contained 10 bases not matched to a gene. The CDR3 protein is CASGQTGGFDSPLHF. The CDR3 DNA is TGTGCCAGCGGGCAAACAGGGGGCTTCGATTCACCCCTCCACTTT.

The rearrangement links TRBV19 to TRBJ2-2; TRBD2 is a possible D gene (5 bases). Trimming cost V 1 base and J 2 bases, with 8 bases left between them. The CDR3 has 15 amino acids. The germline V gene has CDR1 LNHDA and CDR2 SQIVND (reference sequence). The CDR3, as DNA: TGTGCCAGTAGTATAGGACGGGAAAACACCGGGGAGCTGTTTTTT. It yields the protein CASSIGRENTGELFF.

The chain uses TRBV19 and TRBJ2-7; 9 bases line up with TRBD2. Trimming at V came to 4 bases and at J to 5 bases, leaving 9 bases not matched to a gene. From germline, CDR1 is LNHDA and CDR2 SQIVND (reference sequence). The CDR3 is 15 residues long. CDR3 amino acids: CASSRPTAGGHEQYF. Here the CDR3 DNA reads TGTGCCAGTAGTAGGCCCACAGCGGGAGGCCACGAGCAGTACTTC.

This rearrangement joins TRBV28 to TRBJ2-1; 9 bases are a match to TRBD2. CDR3 length: 17 residues. V lost 2 bases and J lost 9; bases outside the gene matches: 14. Germline loops: CDR1 MDHEN, CDR2 SYDVKM. In DNA form, the CDR3 reads TGTGCCAGCAGTTTAATTTTAAGGGGGGGACTAGCCAGTGAGCAGTTCTTC. It encodes CASSLILRGGLASEQFF.

The chain couples TRBV7-8 to TRBJ2-5; 8 positions match TRBD2. Germline V lookup: CDR1 SGHVS, CDR2 FQNEAQ. CDR3 size: 13 residues. The V gene end was trimmed by 9 bases and the J gene end by 3 bases; junction bases not matched to a gene: 6. CDR3 in DNA: TGTGCCAGTTCGCGGGGGGCTGAAGAGACCCAGTACTTC. Translating gives CASSRGAEETQYF.